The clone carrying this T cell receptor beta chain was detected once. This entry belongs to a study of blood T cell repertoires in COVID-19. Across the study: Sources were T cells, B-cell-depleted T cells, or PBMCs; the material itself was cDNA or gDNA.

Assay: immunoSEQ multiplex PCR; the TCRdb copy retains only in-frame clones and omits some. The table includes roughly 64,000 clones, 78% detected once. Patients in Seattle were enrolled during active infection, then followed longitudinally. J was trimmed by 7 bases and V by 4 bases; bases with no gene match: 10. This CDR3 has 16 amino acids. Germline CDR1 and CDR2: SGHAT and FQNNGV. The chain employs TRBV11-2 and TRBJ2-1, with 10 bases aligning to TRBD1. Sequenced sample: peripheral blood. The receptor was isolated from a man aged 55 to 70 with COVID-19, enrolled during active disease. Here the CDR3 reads CASSSLGTGVVNEQFF. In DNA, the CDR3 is TGTGCCAGCAGCTCTCTTGGGACAGGGGTCGTAAATGAGCAGTTCTTC.